One sample yielded the 20 T cell receptor beta chains listed below, sequenced in a study of type 1 regulatory T cells. Study-level results: Tr1 cells had a more restricted TCR repertoire than non-Tr1 cells.

TCRdb reprocessed the reads via MiXCR and lists one record per CDR3 protein. There are 6,000 to 6,500 distinct CDR3 sequences in the sample; 25% to 35% occur only once, and 25% lies in the top ten. For these TCRs, the target antigens are not known. What was sequenced was cultured type 1 regulatory T (Tr1) cells, either the whole culture or a sorted fraction (not recorded which). Source of these receptors: a human donor in good health.

This clonotype has a handful of counts. This likely came from a read error, as a far larger clone is one base away. The chain is built from TRBV5-1 and TRBJ2-7; 9 nucleotides agree with TRBD1. The CDR3 spans 16 residues. Looked up from germline, CDR1 is SGHRS and CDR2 is YFSETQ. Trimming removed 0 bases from V and 7 bases from J; junction bases left unmatched: 11. The CDR3 region is CASSLADRGDINEQYF. The DNA of the CDR3 is TGCGCCAGCAGCTTGGCCGACAGGGGGGACATCAATGAGCAGTACTTC.

This clonotype was seen a few times. This sequence joins TRBV20-1 and TRBJ2-7; 8 nucleotides match TRBD1. The CDR3 length is 12 residues. Germline CDR1 is DFQATT and CDR2 is SNEGSKA (reference sequence). CDR3 residues: CSQTGGSYEQYF. In DNA form, the CDR3 reads TGCAGCCAAACAGGGGGCTCCTACGAGCAGTACTTC.

This clonotype was counted a few times. The chain recombines TRBV20-1 with TRBJ1-1; D is uncertain. The germline gives CDR1 DFQATT, CDR2 SNEGSKA (reference sequence). Trimming removed 0 bases at V and 2 bases at J, with 7 bases between. The length of the CDR3 is 13 residues. The CDR3 DNA sequence: TGCAGTGCTAGAGATGGCTCCAACACTGAAGCTTTCTTT. It is translated as CSARDGSNTEAFF.

The chain is built from TRBV19 and TRBJ1-2; 9 bases are a match to TRBD1. CDR1 is LNHDA, CDR2 SQIVND, per germline (reference sequence). CDR3 length: 14 residues. V trimming: 7 bases; J trimming: 5 bases; junction bases outside the gene matches: 8. CDR3 DNA sequence: TGTGCCAGTATCGGGACAGGGATTGGTTATGGCTACACCTTC. Protein product: CASIGTGIGYGYTF.

To note about this clonotype: A read error is possible here, since a much larger clone lies one base away. The chain links TRBV7-9 to TRBJ2-3, with no clear D. Germline V gene sequence: CDR1 SEHNR, CDR2 FQNEAQ (reference sequence). There are 13 residues in the CDR3. The DNA of the CDR3 is TGTGTCAGCAGCTCGATCCCCTCCGATACGCAGTATTTT. Translating it yields CVSSSIPSDTQYF.

CDR3 sequence: CASRPDRARTGELFF. CDR3 nucleotides: TGTGCCAGCAGACCAGACAGGGCGAGGACCGGGGAGCTGTTTTTT. V usage is TRBV7-2 and J usage is TRBJ2-2; 7 bases are a match to TRBD1. The junction had 9 bases not matched to a gene; V was cut back by 6 bases and J by 5 bases. CDR1 is SGHTA, CDR2 FQGNSA, per germline. This CDR3 is 15 amino acids long. The full variable domain, rest sourced from reference TRBV7-2 and TRBJ2-2, is GAGVSQSPSNKVTEKGKDVELRCDPISGHTALYWYRQSLGQGLEFLIYFQGNSAPDKSGLPSDRFSAERTGGSVSTLTIQRTQQEDSAVYLCASRPDRARTGELFFGEGSRLTVL.

V is TRBV27 and J is TRBJ2-7, with 15 nucleotides matching TRBD2. The V gene's germline CDR1 is MNHEY and CDR2 SMNVEV (reference sequence). CDR3 length: 15 residues. Trimming took 5 bases from V and 6 from J; bases not matched to a gene: 5. In DNA form, the CDR3 reads TGTGCCAGCAGTCCCGGGGGACTAGCGGGAGGCGAGCAGTACTTC. Encoded protein: CASSPGGLAGGEQYF.

J is TRBJ2-1 and V is TRBV3-1, with 8 bases identical to TRBD1. V dropped 2 bases and J dropped 7; count of bases not matched to a gene: 7. This CDR3 is built from 15 residues. Germline CDR1 reads LGHDT; CDR2 reads YNNKEL (reference sequence). The CDR3 region is CASSQRQGAFNEQFF. Here the CDR3 DNA reads TGTGCCAGCAGCCAAAGGCAGGGGGCCTTTAATGAGCAGTTCTTC.

At least ten counts were recorded for this clonotype. The chain joins TRBV7-7 to TRBJ2-1, with TRBD2 matching 7 bases. The junction had 3 bases not matched to a gene; V was cut back by 0 bases and J by 7 bases. This CDR3 is built from 14 residues. Germline assignment: CDR1 SSHAT and CDR2 FNYEAQ (reference sequence). DNA for the CDR3: TGTGCCAGCAGCTTAGCGGGGGAGGGGAATGAGCAGTTCTTC. It is translated as CASSLAGEGNEQFF.

The chain employs TRBV21-1 and TRBJ2-7; the D call of TRBD1 is as the table states it, not checked on the DNA. TRBV21-1 is flagged as a pseudogene. This CDR3 spans 15 amino acids. The CDR3 region has the DNA TGTGCCAGCAGCAAAGTGACAGGGGGCTTTTACGAGCAGTACTTC. Residues: CASSKVTGGFYEQYF.

This clonotype is termed medium-sized (0.01 to 0.1%). This chain links TRBV27 with TRBJ2-1, with 13 positions matching TRBD2. Germline CDR1 is MNHEY and CDR2 is SMNVEV (reference sequence). V trimming: 5 bases; J trimming: 6 bases; junction bases outside the gene matches: 10. This CDR3 is 17 amino acids long. The CDR3 nucleotides read TGTGCCAGCAGTCAACCGCAACTAGCGGGAGGGCCCAATGAGCAGTTCTTC. Translation gives CASSQPQLAGGPNEQFF.

By share, this clonotype ranks as large. V gene TRBV9 combines with J gene TRBJ2-7, with D unresolved. The CDR3 is made up of 12 amino acids. CDR1 is SGDLS, CDR2 YYNGEE, per germline. V was trimmed by 4 bases and J by 6 bases, leaving 11 bases between them. The DNA of the CDR3 is TGTGCCAGCAGCCCGATCCGTGGCGAGCAGTACTTC. Its protein is CASSPIRGEQYF. The whole variable domain, remainder taken from reference TRBV9 and TRBJ2-7, is DSGVTQTPKHLITATGQRVTLRCSPRSGDLSVYWYQQSLDQGLQFLIQYYNGEERAKGNILERFSAQQFPDLHSELNLSSLELGDSALYFCASSPIRGEQYFGPGTRLTVT.

Notes on this clonotype: An end of the junction differs from the germline gene, which may be a read error. The V call is TRBV5-4, the J call TRBJ2-1; 7 nucleotides line up with TRBD2. CDR3 size: 15 residues. Germline V gene data show CDR1 as SGHNT and CDR2 as YYREEE (reference sequence). The CDR3 sequence is CASSFGGSAYDEQFF. In DNA, the CDR3 is TGTGCCAGCAGCTTCGGCGGGAGCGCCTACGATGAGCAGTTCTTC.

This clonotype was counted once. This chain joins TRBV7-2 and TRBJ2-3; TRBD2 agrees at 8 bases. The CDR3 has 16 amino acids. The germline V gene has CDR1 SGHTA and CDR2 FQGNSA. After removal of 5 bases from V and 2 bases from J, the junction contained 9 bases not matched to a gene. The CDR3 nucleotides are TGTGCCAGCAGCCCATACCTAGCGGGCACCACAGATACGCAGTATTTT. Protein sequence: CASSPYLAGTTDTQYF.

This clonotype is labeled medium-sized. This rearrangement joins TRBV5-4 to TRBJ2-7; TRBD1 matches at 8 bases. There are 15 residues in the CDR3. With 2 bases clipped from V and 2 bases from J, the junction kept 6 bases outside the gene matches. The germline gives CDR1 SGHNT, CDR2 YYREEE (reference sequence). The CDR3, as DNA: TGTGCCAGCAGCTTTACCGGGACAGGTGCCTACGAGCAGTACTTC. Translating it yields CASSFTGTGAYEQYF.

This chain joins TRBV7-8 and TRBJ1-1, with D maybe TRBD1 (5 bases). The V end lost 3 bases, the J end lost 6 bases, and 20 bases lay between the germline ends. Germline loops: CDR1 SGHVS, CDR2 FQNEAQ. The CDR3 has 16 amino acids. CDR3 sequence: CASSFTFGARVSEAFF. CDR3 DNA sequence: TGTGCCAGCAGCTTTACTTTCGGGGCGCGAGTCTCTGAAGCTTTCTTT.

The rearrangement links TRBV5-1 to TRBJ2-5; possibly TRBD2 for D (5 bases). Per germline, CDR1 SGHRS and CDR2 YFSETQ. This CDR3 is 14 amino acids long. Trimming removed 0 bases at V and 10 bases at J, with 16 bases between. Written as DNA, the CDR3 is TGCGCCAGCAGCTTGGGGCAGGACCGGGGAGACCAGTACTTC. Residues: CASSLGQDRGDQYF.

Regarding this clonotype: One junction end does not reproduce the germline sequence, and a read error may be involved. J is TRBJ2-1 and V is TRBV9, with D hard to call. This CDR3 is built from 11 residues. CDR1 and CDR2 from the germline V gene are SGDLS and YYNGEE. CDR3 sequence reads: CASSFYNERFF. The CDR3 nucleotides are TGTGCCAGCTCTTTCTACAATGAGCGGTTCTTC.

As for this clonotype: With a much larger clone just one base away, this may be a read error. J is TRBJ2-1 and V is TRBV7-2; D gene ambiguous. Trimming shortened V by 0 bases and J by 10 bases, and 13 bases separated the two germline ends. This CDR3 has 14 residues. CDR1 and CDR2 (germline): SGHTA, FQGNSA. Written as DNA, the CDR3 is TGTGCCAGCAGCTTAGCGGGCCTGATCGGGGAGCAGTTCTTC. Translating gives CASSLAGLIGEQFF.

By share of the sample, this clonotype is medium-sized (0.01 to 0.1%). This chain joins TRBV5-1 and TRBJ2-1, with D perhaps given as TRBD1 or TRBD2 (5 bases each). V lost 0 bases, J lost 4 bases, and 11 bases lay in between. CDR1 and CDR2 (germline): SGHRS, YFSETQ. This CDR3 contains 15 residues. CDR3 coding DNA: TGCGCCAGCAGCTTGGAGGGGAGTCGATACAATGAGCAGTTCTTC. Translation gives CASSLEGSRYNEQFF.